This TCR beta chain is from a study of T cells in Graves' hyperthyroidism and ophthalmopathy. On the study more broadly: The blood sample was taken at first diagnosis, before treatment began. The study's findings and limits: Researchers found most expanded thyroid clonotypes above 0.001 in blood as well.

Remarks on this clonotype: Its antigen is unidentified. An end of the junction differs from the germline gene, which may be a read error.

Germline V gene lookup returns CDR1 MNHNS and CDR2 SASEGT. The CDR3 is made up of 14 amino acids. Template material for amplifying TCR beta CDR3 regions consisted of RNA transcripts. A first-round RT-PCR of the TCR CDR3 used the HTBI primer set. Each CDR3 protein gets one entry after TCRdb re-called the multiplex PCR reads with MiXCR. Seen here are about 690,000 distinct CDR3 sequences, 17% observed once, and the top ten hold roughly a sixth. The material sequenced was blood. The J gene is TRBJ2-1, the V gene TRBV6-1; 7 nucleotides align to TRBD2. The sequence derives from a man between 50 and 59 years old with Graves' hyperthyroidism. CDR3 bases: TGTGCCAGCAGTGAAGCGGGAGGGTACAATGATCAGTTCTTC. Its translation: CASSEAGGYNDQFF.